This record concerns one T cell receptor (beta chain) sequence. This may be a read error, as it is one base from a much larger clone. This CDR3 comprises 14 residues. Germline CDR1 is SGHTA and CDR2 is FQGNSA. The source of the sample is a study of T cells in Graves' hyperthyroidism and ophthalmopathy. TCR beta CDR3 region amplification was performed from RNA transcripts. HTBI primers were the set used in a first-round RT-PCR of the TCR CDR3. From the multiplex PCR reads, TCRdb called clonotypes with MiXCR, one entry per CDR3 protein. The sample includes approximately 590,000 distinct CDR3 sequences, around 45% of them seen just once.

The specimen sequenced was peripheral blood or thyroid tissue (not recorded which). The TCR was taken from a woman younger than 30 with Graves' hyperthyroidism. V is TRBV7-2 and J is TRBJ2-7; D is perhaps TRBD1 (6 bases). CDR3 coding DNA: TGTTCCAGCAGTCCCCCCGGGACAACCTACGAGCAGTACTTC. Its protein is CSSSPPGTTYEQYF.